This T cell receptor gamma chain was obtained from a study of intestinal T cells in coeliac disease. Study-level findings and limits: Degraded FFPE DNA template probably caused partial TCR sequence loss per sample. TRG-based classification had a reported leave-one-out accuracy of over 80%.

Details on this clone: Antigen unknown.

Fewer than 11 formalin-fixed paraffin-embedded scrolls, each 5 µm thick, supplied each case's genomic DNA. TRG repertoires were amplified with LymphoTrack primers from around 0.2 ug of biopsy DNA. TCRdb used CATT to re-call clones from the multiplex PCR reads. The sample has several hundred gamma-chain clones; around 48% are singletons. This TCR was recovered from a human donor with celiac disease. The sample taken for sequencing was a duodenal biopsy.

CDR3 in DNA: TGTGCCACCTGGGATGGGGACGCGGAGGGGTGGTTTACCACTGGTTGGTTCAAGATATTT. Its protein is CATWDGDAEGWFTTGWFKIF. This chain uses TRGV4 with TRGJP1. Per germline, CDR1 EGSTGY and CDR2 YDSYTSSV. The CDR3 consists of 20 residues. The ends lost 0 bases at V and 1 base at J; junction bases unmatched: 17.